The clone carrying this T cell receptor beta chain was detected a few times. Amplification of TCR beta CDR3 regions used RNA as the template. The HTBI primer set was used in a first-round RT-PCR of the TCR CDR3. Via MiXCR, TCRdb re-called the multiplex PCR reads, giving one row per CDR3 protein. Found here are about 400,000 distinct CDR3 sequences, about 15% of them singletons; the top ten hold 32%. These data come from a study of T cells in Graves' hyperthyroidism and ophthalmopathy. Any patient presenting with uncontrolled infection, other autoimmune disease, pregnancy or lactation was left out. CDR1 SGHRS and CDR2 YFSETQ come from the germline V gene. The CDR3 runs to 12 residues. Trimming shortened V by 3 bases and J by 8 bases, and 6 bases separated the two germline ends.

The TCR comes from a woman aged 25 to 39 with Graves' hyperthyroidism. Sequencing was carried out using blood. The V gene is TRBV5-1, the J gene TRBJ1-6, with D unclear. The DNA of the CDR3 is TGCGCCAGCAGCTATCTGGATTCACCCCTCCACTTT. Its protein product is CASSYLDSPLHF.